This T cell receptor (beta chain) appears in the sequencing data of a study of siplizumab effects on memory and regulatory T cells. Only in-frame clones appear in the TCRdb table, and some are missing; sequencing was by immunoSEQ multiplex PCR. The sample shows 100,000 or so clones, about 95% of them seen only once. The V gene end was trimmed by 2 bases and the J gene end by 2 bases; junction bases not matched to a gene: 10. Germline CDR1 reads SGHVS; CDR2 reads FQNEAQ. The CDR3 runs 17 residues. The clonotype was recovered from a human donor in good health. The chain recombines TRBV7-8 with TRBJ2-3; 7 bases line up with TRBD2. Sequenced sample: non-Treg CD4+ T cells sorted from blood. CDR3 DNA: TGTGCCAGCAGCTTAAGAAACAGCGGGATGACCACAGATACGCAGTATTTT. Residues: CASSLRNSGMTTDTQYF. The full variable domain, completed using reference TRBV7-8 and TRBJ2-3, is GAGVSQSPRYKVAKRGQDVALRCDPISGHVSLFWYQQALGQGPEFLTYFQNEAQLDKSGLPSDRFFAERPEGSVSTLKIQRTQQEDSAVYLCASSLRNSGMTTDTQYFGPGTRLTVL.